These 27 T cell receptor beta chains were sequenced from one sample in a study of blood T cell repertoires in COVID-19. Clones were sequenced by immunoSEQ multiplex PCR, and TCRdb holds only the in-frame ones, with some missing. The table has about 48,000 clones, over 75% seen once. Sequencing was performed on peripheral blood. These receptors were obtained from a woman aged 55-69 years with acute or convalescent COVID-19.

This clone occurred once. The CDR3, as DNA: TGTGCCAGCTCACCACCGAGAGTCGGGACATTGGGGTACGAGCAGTACTTC. Protein: CASSPPRVGTLGYEQYF. The chain employs TRBV18 and TRBJ2-7; the D gene is possibly TRBD1 (6 bases). V was clipped by 0 bases and J by 4 bases, with 19 bases between them. CDR3 length: 17 amino acids. Germline loops: CDR1 KGHSH, CDR2 LQKENI.

The gene calls are TRBV7-9 and TRBJ2-3, with unresolved D. The CDR3 totals 14 residues. Germline loops: CDR1 SEHNR, CDR2 FQNEAQ (reference sequence). The V end was cut by 3 bases, the J end by 6 bases, with 13 bases between. CDR3 in amino acids: CASSLSVGADTQYF. The CDR3 nucleotides read TGTGCCAGCAGCTTGAGTGTGGGCGCGGATACGCAGTATTTT.

J is TRBJ1-5 and V is TRBV10-3, with a weak D call TRBD1 (5 bases). The germline V and J ends were trimmed by 10 bases and 1 base, with 14 bases remaining between them. There are 14 residues in the CDR3. The germline V gene has CDR1 ENHRY and CDR2 SYGVKD. The CDR3 DNA is TGTGCCACCAACCCCGGGGGAAGCAATCAGCCCCAGCATTTT. Protein product: CATNPGGSNQPQHF.

V is TRBV19 and J is TRBJ1-5; the D gene is possibly TRBD1 (5 bases). V was cut by 3 bases and J by 9 bases, with 12 bases left in between. The CDR3 length is 13 residues. Germline V gene lookup returns CDR1 LNHDA and CDR2 SQIVND (reference sequence). Written as DNA, the CDR3 is TGTGCCAGTAGTATTGTTGGGGCCCGGCCCCAGCATTTT. Residues: CASSIVGARPQHF.

The rearrangement links TRBV9 to TRBJ1-3; D call uncertain. Deletions cut 4 bases from V and 0 bases from J, with 8 bases between. This CDR3 spans 14 amino acids. The V gene's germline CDR1 is SGDLS and CDR2 YYNGEE. The CDR3 nucleotides read TGTGCCAGCAGCCCCTCGAGCTCTGGAAACACCATATATTTT. Translating it yields CASSPSSSGNTIYF.

This clone was detected a few times. The chain is built from TRBV29-1 and TRBJ2-2, with 9 bases aligning to TRBD2. With 4 bases clipped from V and 7 bases from J, the junction kept 7 bases outside the gene matches. Germline V gene sequence: CDR1 SQVTM, CDR2 ANQGSEA. The CDR3 length is 14 residues. Here the CDR3 reads CSVGLGLASGELFF. The CDR3 DNA reads TGCAGCGTTGGACTAGGACTAGCGAGCGGGGAGCTGTTTTTT.

The rearrangement joins TRBV6-2 or TRBV6-3 to TRBJ1-6; tentatively, D is TRBD1 (5 bases). The CDR3 length is 15 residues. The germline V gene has CDR1 MNHEY and CDR2 SVGEGT. V gave up 0 bases and J gave up 8 bases, with 11 bases separating them. In DNA form, the CDR3 reads TGTGCCAGCAGTTACTCGAGTACGGGGGATTCACCCCTCCACTTT. Its protein product is CASSYSSTGDSPLHF.

CDR3 sequence: CASSLGLRAIADYGYTF. CDR3 nucleotide sequence: TGTGCCAGCAGCTTAGGCCTAAGGGCCATAGCGGACTATGGCTACACCTTC. The chain recombines TRBV13 with TRBJ1-2; no definite D call. The germline gives CDR1 PRHDT, CDR2 FYEKMQ (reference sequence). The CDR3 is 17 amino acids. The V and J ends lost 0 bases and 3 bases respectively, with 17 bases between them.

This sequence joins TRBV30 and TRBJ1-1; 8 nucleotides agree with TRBD1. The germline gives CDR1 GTSNPN, CDR2 SVGIG (reference sequence). J was trimmed by 2 bases and V by 4 bases; bases with no gene match: 3. CDR3 size: 13 residues. The CDR3 here is CAWTGGFNTEAFF. The DNA for the CDR3 is TGTGCCTGGACAGGGGGCTTCAACACTGAAGCTTTCTTT.

The CDR3 sequence: CASSLGGGQGNQETQYF. CDR3 sequence (DNA): TGTGCCAGCAGCTTAGGAGGGGGACAGGGGAACCAAGAGACCCAGTACTTC. The rearrangement joins TRBV11-3 to TRBJ2-5; TRBD1 matches 10 bases. J was trimmed by 0 bases and V by 1 base; bases with no gene match: 5. The CDR3 has 17 amino acids. Germline lookup yields CDR1 SGHNT and CDR2 YENEEA.

This chain connects TRBV6-2 or TRBV6-3 to TRBJ2-1, with 7 bases matching TRBD2. CDR1 is MNHEY, CDR2 SVGEGT, per germline. V lost 5 bases, J lost 8 bases, and 9 bases stayed unmatched. CDR3 length: 14 residues. The CDR3: CASSPGWGGDEQFF. The CDR3 nucleotides read TGTGCCAGCAGTCCAGGTTGGGGAGGGGATGAGCAGTTCTTC.

The genes are TRBV7-3 and TRBJ2-2, with TRBD1 identical over 7 bases. This CDR3 region has 16 residues. V dropped 6 bases and J dropped 0; count of bases not matched to a gene: 7. The germline CDR1 and CDR2 sequences are SGHTA and FQGTGA. CDR3 sequence: CASSHPGTANTGELFF. Here the CDR3 DNA reads TGTGCCAGCAGTCACCCCGGGACAGCGAACACCGGGGAGCTGTTTTTT.

The chain joins TRBV21-1 to TRBJ1-1. TRBV21-1 is flagged as a pseudogene. This CDR3 comprises 13 residues. The chain's CDR3 is CASSLGRGTEAFF. The CDR3 DNA reads TGTGCCAGCAGTCTAGGGAGGGGTACTGAAGCTTTCTTT.

The chain employs TRBV3-1 (or the pseudogene TRBV3-2) and TRBJ1-1, with 9 bases that match TRBD1. The V gene end was trimmed by 4 bases and the J gene end by 2 bases; junction bases not matched to a gene: 5. The CDR3 length is 15 residues. CDR1 and CDR2 (germline): LGHDT, YNNKEL (reference sequence). CDR3 protein: CASSRSTGGNTEAFF. DNA of the CDR3: TGTGCCAGCAGCCGATCAACAGGGGGCAACACTGAAGCTTTCTTT.

V and J are TRBV7-8 and TRBJ2-1; a possible D gene is TRBD2 (5 bases). There are 17 residues in the CDR3. V lost 5 bases and J 0 bases, leaving 17 bases between the germline ends. In germline, CDR1 is SGHVS, CDR2 FQNEAQ. CDR3 sequence reads: CASSKNSDQSSYNEQFF. Written as DNA, the CDR3 is TGTGCCAGCAGCAAAAATAGCGACCAGAGCTCCTACAATGAGCAGTTCTTC. Filled out from reference TRBV7-8 and TRBJ2-1, the complete variable domain reads GAGVSQSPRYKVAKRGQDVALRCDPISGHVSLFWYQQALGQGPEFLTYFQNEAQLDKSGLPSDRFFAERPEGSVSTLKIQRTQQEDSAVYLCASSKNSDQSSYNEQFFGPGTRLTVL.

The V call is TRBV12-5, the J call TRBJ2-4, with TRBD1 matching 9 bases. The junction had 15 bases not matched to a gene; V was cut back by 7 bases and J by 2 bases. This CDR3 contains 18 residues. Germline CDR1 reads LGHNT; CDR2 reads FRNRAP. The CDR3 region has the DNA TGTGCTAGTGCTATAACCCCCGGGACAGGGATTACCAAAAACATTCAGTACTTC. It translates to CASAITPGTGITKNIQYF.

This chain uses TRBV5-1 with TRBJ2-7, with TRBD2 matching 8 bases. The CDR3 is made up of 16 amino acids. V lost 3 bases and J lost 4; bases outside the gene matches: 12. Per the germline V gene, CDR1 is SGHRS and CDR2 is YFSETQ. In DNA, the CDR3 is TGCGCCAGCAGCTACTTCTCCGGGACTAGTAATTACGAGCAGTACTTC. Translating gives CASSYFSGTSNYEQYF.

This chain joins TRBV10-1 and TRBJ2-7, with a possible D match to TRBD1 (6 bases). This CDR3 comprises 15 residues. Germline CDR1 and CDR2: WNHNN and SYGVQD (reference sequence). Trimming shortened V by 0 bases and J by 2 bases, and 11 bases separated the two germline ends. The CDR3 protein is CASSESRQAAYEQYF. DNA of the CDR3: TGCGCCAGCAGTGAGTCGAGACAGGCCGCCTACGAGCAGTACTTC.

The V gene is TRBV10-3, the J gene TRBJ2-3, with 12 bases matching TRBD2. The CDR3 totals 16 residues. The V and J ends lost 3 bases and 2 bases, in that order; junction bases with no gene match: 3. Germline V CDR1 and CDR2: ENHRY, SYGVKD. The CDR3 bases are TGTGCCATCAGTGATCTAGCGGGGGGGGCCACAGATACGCAGTATTTT. Protein product: CAISDLAGGATDTQYF.

The chain is built from TRBV29-1 and TRBJ1-2; TRBD1 agrees at 8 bases. V shed 4 bases, J shed 8 bases, and the junction held 9 bases outside the gene matches. Germline CDR1 reads SQVTM; CDR2 reads ANQGSEA. The length of the CDR3 is 13 residues. The chain's CDR3 is CSVAAGGASGYTF. CDR3 sequence (DNA): TGCAGCGTTGCCGCAGGGGGCGCCTCCGGCTACACCTTC.

J is TRBJ2-2 and V is TRBV18; D is undetermined. V lost 3 bases to trimming and J lost 0 bases, with 8 bases between them. Germline lookup yields CDR1 KGHSH and CDR2 LQKENI. CDR3 size: 15 residues. The CDR3 coding sequence is TGTGCCAGCTCACCCAGGCAATCGAACACCGGGGAGCTGTTTTTT. Residues: CASSPRQSNTGELFF.

In this sample, this clone turned up once. The chain joins TRBV27 to TRBJ2-1, with D tentatively TRBD2 (6 bases). V lost 2 bases and J lost 0, with 8 bases in between. There are 15 residues in the CDR3. Germline lookup yields CDR1 MNHEY and CDR2 SMNVEV (reference sequence). The chain's CDR3 is CASSLKGLSYNEQFF. CDR3 sequence (DNA): TGTGCCAGCAGTTTAAAGGGACTCTCCTACAATGAGCAGTTCTTC.

The chain combines TRBV19 with TRBJ1-3; D uncertain. The CDR3 has 13 residues. Trimming shortened V by 3 bases and J by 1 base, and 4 bases separated the two germline ends. The germline CDR1 and CDR2 sequences are LNHDA and SQIVND (reference sequence). CDR3 nucleotides: TGTGCCAGTAGTATCCCTTCTGGAAACACCATATATTTT. Translating it yields CASSIPSGNTIYF.

This chain connects TRBV10-3 to TRBJ2-3; 9 bases line up with TRBD2. Germline loops: CDR1 ENHRY, CDR2 SYGVKD. This CDR3 has 14 amino acids. With V trimmed by 8 bases and J by 5 bases, 8 bases remained unmatched. As DNA, the CDR3 is TGTGCCATCTCAGGGCGGGAGGGGAGAGATACGCAGTATTTT. Its protein is CAISGREGRDTQYF.

V is TRBV7-3 and J is TRBJ1-4, with D uncertain. There are 14 residues in the CDR3. V lost 3 bases, J lost 3 bases, and 8 bases lay in between. Germline V gene data show CDR1 as SGHTA and CDR2 as FQGTGA. DNA for the CDR3: TGTGCCAGCAGCTTTGGAGGGCCTAATGAAAAACTGTTTTTT. Translation gives CASSFGGPNEKLFF.

The chain carries TRBV29-1 and TRBJ2-2; D not certain. Trimming removed 3 bases from V and 1 base from J, with 6 bases in between. Germline CDR1 reads SQVTM; CDR2 reads ANQGSEA. The CDR3 length is 13 residues. For the CDR3, the DNA is TGCAGCGTTGAGGGCAGGAACACCGGGGAGCTGTTTTTT. It translates to CSVEGRNTGELFF.

The V and J genes are TRBV28 and TRBJ2-2; 9 nucleotides agree with TRBD1. CDR3 length equals 15 residues. Germline lookup yields CDR1 MDHEN and CDR2 SYDVKM. J lost 4 bases, V lost 3 bases, and 3 bases had no gene match. The CDR3 here is CASSLGTGPTGELFF. CDR3 nucleotide sequence: TGTGCCAGCAGTTTGGGGACAGGGCCCACCGGGGAGCTGTTTTTT.